These 27 T cell receptor beta chains originate from one sample sequenced in a study of T cell responses to AZD1222 COVID-19 vaccine. Generated by immunoSEQ multiplex PCR, the TCRdb table keeps only in-frame clones and is missing some. The sample lists fewer than 150,000 clones; 80% to 95% were seen once. The starting material was peripheral blood, obtained 28 days after the second AZD1222 dose. The receptors were gathered from an adult who received the AZD1222 COVID-19 vaccine.

This clone was recorded once. The V and J genes are TRBV7-2 and TRBJ1-1; no firm D call. Germline loops: CDR1 SGHTA, CDR2 FQGNSA. The V and J ends lost 1 base and 1 base respectively, with 7 bases between them. CDR3 length: 14 amino acids. The CDR3 sequence is CASSLVAQNTEAFF. In DNA, the CDR3 is TGTGCCAGCAGCTTAGTCGCCCAGAACACTGAAGCTTTCTTT. Combining the CDR3 with reference TRBV7-2 and TRBJ1-1 gives the whole variable domain GAGVSQSPSNKVTEKGKDVELRCDPISGHTALYWYRQSLGQGLEFLIYFQGNSAPDKSGLPSDRFSAERTGGSVSTLTIQRTQQEDSAVYLCASSLVAQNTEAFFGQGTRLTVV.

The chain is built from TRBV19 and TRBJ2-7; 8 bases fit TRBD1. CDR1 is LNHDA, CDR2 SQIVND, per germline (reference sequence). The CDR3 covers 13 residues. V lost 5 bases, J lost 7 bases, and 7 bases stayed unmatched. The CDR3 region has the DNA TGTGCCAGTAGTTCGCAGGGGGCGAGGGAGCAGTACTTC. Translating it yields CASSSQGAREQYF.

The V gene is TRBV14, the J gene TRBJ2-2; unclear D gene. V was pared by 0 bases and J by 4 bases, with 6 bases between. The length of the CDR3 is 14 residues. Germline V gene sequence: CDR1 SGHDN, CDR2 FVKESK. The CDR3 sequence is CASSQEVSTGELFF. In DNA form, the CDR3 reads TGTGCCAGCAGCCAAGAGGTCTCCACCGGGGAGCTGTTTTTT.

The genes are TRBV7-9 and TRBJ1-1, with D unresolved. With 3 bases removed from V and 0 bases from J, the gap between germline ends came to 11 bases. The germline gives CDR1 SEHNR, CDR2 FQNEAQ (reference sequence). This CDR3 spans 15 amino acids. CDR3 in DNA: TGTGCCAGCAGCTTGGCGGTGGGCTTGAACACTGAAGCTTTCTTT. Protein: CASSLAVGLNTEAFF.

The J gene is TRBJ1-4, the V gene TRBV28, with TRBD1 as a possible D gene (6 bases). CDR1 and CDR2 (germline): MDHEN, SYDVKM. The V end was cut by 3 bases, the J end by 3 bases, with 11 bases between. The CDR3 runs to 15 residues. The CDR3 DNA reads as TGTGCCAGCAGTTTCTACAGGGACCCTAATGAAAAACTGTTTTTT. Protein product: CASSFYRDPNEKLFF.

The J gene is TRBJ1-1, the V gene TRBV9; D possibly corresponds to TRBD1 (5 bases). Trimming pared 3 bases from V and 3 bases from J, leaving 15 bases between. Germline CDR1 reads SGDLS; CDR2 reads YYNGEE. The CDR3 length is 15 residues. CDR3 sequence reads: CASSEGERVYTEAFF. The CDR3 DNA follows: TGTGCCAGCAGCGAAGGGGAGAGGGTCTACACTGAAGCTTTCTTT.

This clone is a singleton in its sample. The chain joins TRBV18 to TRBJ1-1, with D possibly matching TRBD1 (6 bases). V lost 7 bases, J lost 1 base, and 16 bases lay in between. Germline-derived CDR1 and CDR2 are KGHSH and LQKENI. This CDR3 contains 15 residues. The CDR3: CASLQQGGRNTEAFF. The CDR3 DNA follows: TGTGCCAGCTTACAACAGGGAGGGAGGAACACTGAAGCTTTCTTT.

V usage is TRBV19 and J usage is TRBJ2-1; 7 nucleotides line up with TRBD2. The V gene's germline CDR1 is LNHDA and CDR2 SQIVND (reference sequence). The CDR3 runs to 15 residues. The ends lost 9 bases at V and 4 bases at J; junction bases unmatched: 12. The CDR3: CARGFVGGPYNEQFF. Written as DNA, the CDR3 is TGTGCCAGGGGGTTTGTGGGAGGGCCTTACAATGAGCAGTTCTTC.

The chain recombines TRBV6-5 with TRBJ2-7, with D perhaps TRBD1 (5 bases). V was cut by 10 bases and J by 0 bases, with 16 bases left in between. The CDR3 has 14 residues. Germline-derived CDR1 and CDR2 are MNHEY and SVGAGI. This chain's CDR3 is CAIPQGLSSYEQYF. CDR3 DNA sequence: TGTGCCATCCCCCAGGGCCTCAGCTCCTACGAGCAGTACTTC.

The chain uses TRBV11-1 and TRBJ2-3, with 8 positions matching TRBD1. V trimming: 6 bases; J trimming: 6 bases; junction bases outside the gene matches: 8. The CDR3 spans 14 residues. From germline, CDR1 is SGHAT and CDR2 FQDESV (reference sequence). CDR3 bases: TGTGCCAGCAGAAGGCACAGGGGGGCGGATACGCAGTATTTT. Protein product: CASRRHRGADTQYF.

The chain carries TRBV28 and TRBJ1-6, with D maybe TRBD1 (6 bases). The V end was cut by 6 bases, the J end by 7 bases, with 13 bases between. Germline CDR1 and CDR2: MDHEN and SYDVKM. The CDR3 loop spans 14 amino acids. The DNA of the CDR3 is TGTGCCAGCAGCACGGGGGCGCGGAATTCACCCCTCCACTTT. The encoded protein is CASSTGARNSPLHF. Based on the CDR3 plus reference TRBV28 and TRBJ1-6, the full variable domain is DVKVTQSSRYLVKRTGEKVFLECVQDMDHENMFWYRQDPGLGLRLIYFSYDVKMKEKGDIPEGYSVSREKKERFSLILESASTNQTSMYLCASSTGARNSPLHFGNGTRLTVT.

The chain employs TRBV27 and TRBJ1-2; a possible D gene is TRBD1 (5 bases). Trimming removed 10 bases from V and 1 base from J, with 16 bases in between. CDR3 length: 14 amino acids. Per the germline V gene, CDR1 is MNHEY and CDR2 is SMNVEV (reference sequence). The CDR3 sequence: CATRTGGFNYGYTF. The CDR3 bases are TGTGCCACTCGTACGGGGGGTTTTAACTATGGCTACACCTTC.

V usage is TRBV19 and J usage is TRBJ1-1; no reliable D call. V lost 3 bases, J lost 0 bases, and 5 bases lay in between. The CDR3 contains 13 residues. Germline lookup yields CDR1 LNHDA and CDR2 SQIVND (reference sequence). CDR3 DNA: TGTGCCAGTAGTATTGATATGAACACTGAAGCTTTCTTT. Translated, it gives CASSIDMNTEAFF.

The chain joins TRBV4-2 to TRBJ2-7; D ambiguous. Germline V CDR1 and CDR2: LGHNA, YNFKEQ. This CDR3 comprises 16 residues. V gave up 1 base and J gave up 2 bases, with 15 bases separating them. The CDR3 here is CASSQVDTAKTYEQYF. The CDR3 DNA follows: TGTGCCAGCAGCCAAGTCGACACAGCGAAGACCTACGAGCAGTACTTC.

The J gene is TRBJ1-4, the V gene TRBV2; D ambiguous. Germline V gives CDR1 SNHLY, CDR2 FYNNEI. The CDR3 has 13 residues. The V end lost 6 bases, the J end lost 8 bases, and 13 bases lay between the germline ends. The CDR3 DNA sequence: TGTGCCAGCAGCTTCAATATGAAGGAAAAACTGTTTTTT. Translation: CASSFNMKEKLFF.

This clone was observed a single time. CDR3: CASSFSTGVSYEQYF. CDR3 in DNA: TGTGCCAGCAGCTTCTCGACAGGGGTGTCCTACGAGCAGTACTTC. The chain links TRBV5-4 to TRBJ2-7, with 8 bases aligning to TRBD1. Trimming at V came to 2 bases and at J to 1 base, leaving 5 bases not matched to a gene. Germline V gene lookup returns CDR1 SGHNT and CDR2 YYREEE (reference sequence). CDR3 length equals 15 residues.

The rearrangement links TRBV18 to TRBJ2-1, with 12 bases that match TRBD1. The CDR3 loop spans 15 amino acids. Germline assignment: CDR1 KGHSH and CDR2 LQKENI. The J segment lost 7 bases and the V segment lost 5 bases, leaving 6 bases of the junction unmatched. The chain's CDR3 is CASSEGTGGSNEQFF. The CDR3 region has the DNA TGTGCCAGCTCAGAAGGGACAGGGGGCTCAAATGAGCAGTTCTTC.

This clone was counted once. The chain is built from TRBV18 and TRBJ1-5; D remains unclear. With 4 bases removed from V and 2 bases from J, the gap between germline ends came to 12 bases. This CDR3 has 15 amino acids. Germline V gene lookup returns CDR1 KGHSH and CDR2 LQKENI. CDR3 amino acids: CASSRTASGNQPQHF. The CDR3 DNA is TGTGCCAGCTCACGCACCGCCTCGGGCAATCAGCCCCAGCATTTT.

Comments on this clone: One end of the junction does not line up with germline, which may come from a read error. This chain links TRBV6-1 with TRBJ1-5, with TRBD1 as a possible D gene (6 bases). The CDR3 has 15 amino acids. Germline-derived CDR1 and CDR2 are MNHNS and SASEGT. CDR3 region: CASNEQGFGGQPQHF. CDR3 sequence (DNA): TGTGCCAGCAATGAACAGGGCTTCGGAGGTCAGCCCCAGCATTTT.

The count of this clone is one. This chain joins TRBV7-9 and TRBJ1-4; possible D gene TRBD1, 5 bases. The germline V gene encodes CDR1 SEHNR and CDR2 FQNEAQ (reference sequence). There are 14 residues in the CDR3. Trimming removed 4 bases at V and 11 bases at J, with 17 bases between. In nucleotides, the CDR3 is TGTGCCAGCAGCTCTGGGGGTCAGCGGAACAAACTGTTTTTT. It codes for CASSSGGQRNKLFF.

This sequence joins TRBV6-4 and TRBJ1-5; TRBD1 is a possible D gene (5 bases). The CDR3 contains 14 residues. V lost 5 bases to trimming and J lost 12 bases, with 20 bases between them. In germline, CDR1 is MRHNA, CDR2 SNTAGT. CDR3 loop: CASSLSFGDPLQHF. The CDR3 DNA reads TGTGCCAGCAGTTTATCCTTTGGGGACCCCCTCCAGCATTTT.

This clone was seen just once. The genes are TRBV18 and TRBJ1-1, with D unresolved. Germline CDR1 KGHSH, CDR2 LQKENI. Trimming pared 0 bases from V and 0 bases from J, leaving 8 bases between. The CDR3 runs to 15 residues. CDR3 amino acids: CASSPPNSLNTEAFF. The CDR3 nucleotides are TGTGCCAGCTCACCACCTAACAGCTTGAACACTGAAGCTTTCTTT. Full variable domain (missing parts from reference TRBV18 and TRBJ1-1): NAGVMQNPRHLVRRRGQEARLRCSPMKGHSHVYWYRQLPEEGLKFMVYLQKENIIDESGMPKERFSAEFPKEGPSILRIQQVVRGDSAAYFCASSPPNSLNTEAFFGQGTRLTVV.

The chain has TRBV5-1 and TRBJ2-2; D could derive from TRBD1 or TRBD2 (5 bases each). The CDR3 extends over 15 amino acids. The V end was cut by 4 bases, the J end by 6 bases, with 16 bases between. Germline CDR1 is SGHRS and CDR2 is YFSETQ. The CDR3 DNA follows: TGCGCCAGCAGCGGGGGTGCAGTTTTTTCCGGGGAGCTGTTTTTT. Translated, it gives CASSGGAVFSGELFF.

The chain recombines TRBV24-1 with TRBJ2-3, with 11 bases that match TRBD2. The V gene's germline CDR1 is KGHDR and CDR2 SFDVKD. After removal of 4 bases from V and 6 bases from J, the junction contained 8 bases not matched to a gene. There are 16 residues in the CDR3. The CDR3 sequence: CATSDQTSGDHDTQYF. The CDR3 nucleotides are TGTGCCACCAGTGACCAGACTAGCGGGGATCATGATACGCAGTATTTT.

This clone was picked up a small number of times. The V gene is TRBV5-1, the J gene TRBJ2-7; TRBD2 is a possible D gene (5 bases). V was trimmed by 0 bases and J by 3 bases, leaving 16 bases between them. CDR3 size: 16 residues. Germline V gene sequence: CDR1 SGHRS, CDR2 YFSETQ. CDR3 DNA sequence: TGCGCCAGCAGCTTGGCAGTCGGACCAGCGGACTACGAGCAGTACTTC. This encodes CASSLAVGPADYEQYF.

The chain employs TRBV27 and TRBJ2-3; D could derive from TRBD1 or TRBD2 (6 bases each). This CDR3 has 16 residues. The germline V gene encodes CDR1 MNHEY and CDR2 SMNVEV (reference sequence). The V gene lost 6 bases and the J gene lost 0 bases, with 16 bases spanning the gap. The CDR3 protein is CASRVTQGTSTDTQYF. CDR3 in DNA: TGTGCCAGCAGGGTCACCCAGGGGACTAGCACAGATACGCAGTATTTT.

The genes are TRBV13 and TRBJ2-4; TRBD2 matches 9 bases. V gave up 4 bases and J gave up 5 bases; unmatched junction bases: 6. This CDR3 comprises 15 residues. Per germline, CDR1 PRHDT and CDR2 FYEKMQ (reference sequence). The CDR3: CASSSAGGAQNIQYF. Written as DNA, the CDR3 is TGTGCCAGCAGCTCAGCGGGAGGTGCTCAAAACATTCAGTACTTC.